This T cell receptor beta chain was retrieved from a study of T cells in localized non-small cell lung cancer. Study observations and caveats: Tumor showed lower T cell clonality than uninvolved adjacent lung, where it was highest. Across samples, adjacent lung featured a median roughly 60 of the top 100 tumor clones. Investigators sequenced only a single tumor region, leaving heterogeneity possible.

In its sample, this clone was seen a few times. The target antigen is unknown. Assay used: immunoSEQ multiplex PCR; TCRdb lists only in-frame clones, some missing. Among 1,100 or so clones listed, around 18% were seen once. The junction had 4 bases not matched to a gene; V was cut back by 6 bases and J by 6 bases. This CDR3 contains 13 residues. Germline assignment: CDR1 MNHGY and CDR2 SAAAGT. The sequence was collected from a female donor older than 55 with stage I squamous cell lung carcinoma. The V gene is TRBV6-8, the J gene TRBJ1-3; 8 bases are a match to TRBD1. The input for sequencing was lung tumor tissue, taken before any cancer treatment. The CDR3 coding sequence is TGTGCCAGCAGATCGACAGGGGAAAACACCATATATTTT. Amino acids: CASRSTGENTIYF.